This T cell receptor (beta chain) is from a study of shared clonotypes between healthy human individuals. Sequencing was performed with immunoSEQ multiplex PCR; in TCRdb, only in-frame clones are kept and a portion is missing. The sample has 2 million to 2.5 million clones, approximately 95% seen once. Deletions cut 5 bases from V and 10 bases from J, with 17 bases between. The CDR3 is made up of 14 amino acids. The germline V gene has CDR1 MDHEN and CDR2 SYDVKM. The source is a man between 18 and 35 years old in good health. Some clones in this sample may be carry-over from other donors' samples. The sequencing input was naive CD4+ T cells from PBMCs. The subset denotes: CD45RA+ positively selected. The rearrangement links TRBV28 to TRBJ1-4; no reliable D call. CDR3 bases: TGTGCCAGCAGTGACCCCGGGAGGGTGGGAAAACTGTTTTTT. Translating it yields CASSDPGRVGKLFF.